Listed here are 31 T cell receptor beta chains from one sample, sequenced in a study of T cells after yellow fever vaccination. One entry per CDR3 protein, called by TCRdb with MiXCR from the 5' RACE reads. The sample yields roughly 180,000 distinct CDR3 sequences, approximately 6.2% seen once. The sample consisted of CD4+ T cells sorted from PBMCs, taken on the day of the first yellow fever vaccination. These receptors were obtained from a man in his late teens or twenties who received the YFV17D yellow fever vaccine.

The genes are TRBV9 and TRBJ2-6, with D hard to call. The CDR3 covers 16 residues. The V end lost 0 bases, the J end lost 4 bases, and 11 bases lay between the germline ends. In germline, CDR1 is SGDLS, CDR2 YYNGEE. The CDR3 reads CASSVGQHSGANVLTF. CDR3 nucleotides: TGTGCCAGCAGCGTAGGGCAGCACTCCGGGGCCAACGTCCTGACTTTC.

The DNA for the CDR3 is TGTGCCAGCAGTGGAAACAGGGGGCGAACTGAAGCTTTCTTT. It specifies CASSGNRGRTEAFF. This chain joins TRBV6-1 and TRBJ1-1; TRBD1 matches 9 bases. This CDR3 region has 14 residues. In germline, CDR1 is MNHNS, CDR2 SASEGT. Unmatched junction bases numbered 5, after V lost 4 bases and J lost 5 bases.

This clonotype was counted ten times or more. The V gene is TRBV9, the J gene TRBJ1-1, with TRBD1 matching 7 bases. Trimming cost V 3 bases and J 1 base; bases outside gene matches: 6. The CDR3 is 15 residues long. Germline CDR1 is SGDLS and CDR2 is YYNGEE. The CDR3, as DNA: TGTGCCAGCAGCGGGGAGGGGGCCCCGAACACTGAAGCTTTCTTT. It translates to CASSGEGAPNTEAFF.

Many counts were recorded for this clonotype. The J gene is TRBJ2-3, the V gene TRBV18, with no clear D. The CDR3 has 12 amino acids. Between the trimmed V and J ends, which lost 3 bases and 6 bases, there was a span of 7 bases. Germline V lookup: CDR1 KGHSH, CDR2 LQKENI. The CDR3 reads CASSPAGDTQYF. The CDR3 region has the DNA TGTGCCAGCTCACCGGCCGGGGATACGCAGTATTTT.

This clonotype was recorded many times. The CDR3 sequence: CAISDGDRRPGDTQYF. The DNA of the CDR3 is TGTGCCATCAGTGACGGGGACAGACGACCGGGGGATACGCAGTATTTT. The chain joins TRBV10-3 to TRBJ2-3; TRBD1 aligns across 7 bases. There are 16 residues in the CDR3. Germline CDR1 is ENHRY and CDR2 is SYGVKD. After removal of 3 bases from V and 6 bases from J, the junction contained 12 bases not matched to a gene.

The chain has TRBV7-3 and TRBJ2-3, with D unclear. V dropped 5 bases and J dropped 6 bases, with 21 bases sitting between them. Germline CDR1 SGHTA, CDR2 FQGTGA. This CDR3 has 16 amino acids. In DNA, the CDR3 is TGTGCCAGCAGCCGGCTCCCGCCATCAACAGCCGATACGCAGTATTTT. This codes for CASSRLPPSTADTQYF.

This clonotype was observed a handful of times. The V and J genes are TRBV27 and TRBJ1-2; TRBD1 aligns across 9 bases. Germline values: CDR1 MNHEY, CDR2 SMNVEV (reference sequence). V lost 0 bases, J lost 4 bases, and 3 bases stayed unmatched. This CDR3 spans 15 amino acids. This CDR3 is CASSLSGTGIYGYTF. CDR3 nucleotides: TGTGCCAGCAGTTTATCCGGGACAGGGATCTATGGCTACACCTTC.

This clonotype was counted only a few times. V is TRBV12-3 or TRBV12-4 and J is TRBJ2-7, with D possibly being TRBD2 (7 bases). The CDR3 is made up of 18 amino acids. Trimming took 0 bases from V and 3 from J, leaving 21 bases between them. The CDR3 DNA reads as TGTGCCAGCAGTTTAGCGCTAAATAGGGGGGGGCGGGTCTACGAGCAGTACTTC. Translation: CASSLALNRGGRVYEQYF.

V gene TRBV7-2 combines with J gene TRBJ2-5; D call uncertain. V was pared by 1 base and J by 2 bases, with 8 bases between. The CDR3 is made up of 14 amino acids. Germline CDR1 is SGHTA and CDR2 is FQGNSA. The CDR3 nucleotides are TGTGCCAGCAGCTTAGTATGGGCGCAAGAGACCCAGTACTTC. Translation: CASSLVWAQETQYF.

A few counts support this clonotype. CDR3 nucleotides: TGTGCCAGCAGCGGGACAATGAACACTGAAGCTTTCTTT. This translates into CASSGTMNTEAFF. This chain joins TRBV6-1 and TRBJ1-1; TRBD1 might be the D (6 bases). This CDR3 has 13 residues. Germline CDR1 and CDR2: MNHNS and SASEGT. V lost 6 bases, J lost 0 bases, and 8 bases lay in between.

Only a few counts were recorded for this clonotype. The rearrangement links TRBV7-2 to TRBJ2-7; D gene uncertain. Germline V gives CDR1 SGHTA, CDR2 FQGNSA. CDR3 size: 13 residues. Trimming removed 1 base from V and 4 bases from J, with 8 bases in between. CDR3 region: CASSLVDGYEQYV. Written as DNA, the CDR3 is TGTGCCAGCAGCTTAGTTGATGGGTACGAGCAGTACGTC.

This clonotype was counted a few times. The CDR3 spells CASSGGLARTQYF. DNA of the CDR3: TGTGCCAGCAGTGGAGGCCTAGCGAGGACCCAGTACTTC. The genes are TRBV27 and TRBJ2-5; TRBD2 might be the D (6 bases). The germline gives CDR1 MNHEY, CDR2 SMNVEV (reference sequence). The CDR3 length is 13 residues. The V and J ends lost 5 bases and 7 bases respectively, with 14 bases between them.

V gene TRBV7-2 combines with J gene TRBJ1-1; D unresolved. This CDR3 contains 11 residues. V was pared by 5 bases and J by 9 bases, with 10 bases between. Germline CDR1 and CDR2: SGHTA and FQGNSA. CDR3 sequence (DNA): TGTGCCAGCAGCCCCGAACTCAAAGCTTTCTTT. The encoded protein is CASSPELKAFF.

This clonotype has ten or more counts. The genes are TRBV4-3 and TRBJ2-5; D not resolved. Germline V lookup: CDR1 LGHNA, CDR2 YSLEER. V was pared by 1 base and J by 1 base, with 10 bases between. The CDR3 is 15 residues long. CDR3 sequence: CASSQVYRSQETQYF. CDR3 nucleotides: TGCGCCAGCAGCCAAGTGTACAGATCCCAAGAGACCCAGTACTTC.

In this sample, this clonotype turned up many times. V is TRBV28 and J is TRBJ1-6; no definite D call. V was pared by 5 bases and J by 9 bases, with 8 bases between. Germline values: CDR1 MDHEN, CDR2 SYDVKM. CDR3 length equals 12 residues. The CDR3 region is CASSKTRSPLHF. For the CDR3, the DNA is TGTGCCAGCAGTAAAACGCGTTCACCCCTCCACTTT.

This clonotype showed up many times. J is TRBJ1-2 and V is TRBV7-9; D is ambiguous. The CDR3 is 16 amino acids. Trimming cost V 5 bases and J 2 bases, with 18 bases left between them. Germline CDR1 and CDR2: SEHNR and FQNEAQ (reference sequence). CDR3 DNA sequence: TGTGCCAGCAGCCGTCTTTCCCACGGGGAAAACTATGGCTACACCTTC. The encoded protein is CASSRLSHGENYGYTF.

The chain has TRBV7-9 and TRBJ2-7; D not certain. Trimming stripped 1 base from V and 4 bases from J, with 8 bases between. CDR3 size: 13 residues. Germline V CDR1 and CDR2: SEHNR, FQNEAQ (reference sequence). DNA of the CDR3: TGTGCCAGCAGCTTAGGTGAGAATTACGAGCAGTACGTC. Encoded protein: CASSLGENYEQYV.

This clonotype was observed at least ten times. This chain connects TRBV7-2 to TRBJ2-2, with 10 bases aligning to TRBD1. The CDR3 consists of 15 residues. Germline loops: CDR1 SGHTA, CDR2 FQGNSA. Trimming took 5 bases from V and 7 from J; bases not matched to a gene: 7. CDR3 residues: CASSTRGQGHGELFF. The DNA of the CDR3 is TGTGCCAGCAGCACCAGGGGACAGGGGCACGGGGAGCTGTTTTTT.

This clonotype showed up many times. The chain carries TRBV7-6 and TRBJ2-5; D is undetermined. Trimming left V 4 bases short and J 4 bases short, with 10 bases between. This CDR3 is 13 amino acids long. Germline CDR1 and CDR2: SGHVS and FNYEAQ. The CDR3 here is CASSSTSGETQYF. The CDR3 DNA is TGTGCCAGCAGCTCCACCTCGGGAGAGACCCAGTACTTC. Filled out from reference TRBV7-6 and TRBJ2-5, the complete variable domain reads GAGVSQSPRYKVTKRGQDVALRCDPISGHVSLYWYRQALGQGPEFLTYFNYEAQQDKSGLPNDRFSAERPEGSISTLTIQRTEQRDSAMYRCASSSTSGETQYFGPGTRLLVL.

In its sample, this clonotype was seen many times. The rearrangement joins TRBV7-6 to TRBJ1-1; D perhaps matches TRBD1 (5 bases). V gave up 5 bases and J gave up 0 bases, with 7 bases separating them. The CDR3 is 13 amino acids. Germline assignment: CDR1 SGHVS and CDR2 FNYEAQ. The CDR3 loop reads CASSRQMNTEAFF. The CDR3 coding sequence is TGTGCCAGCAGCCGACAGATGAACACTGAAGCTTTCTTT.

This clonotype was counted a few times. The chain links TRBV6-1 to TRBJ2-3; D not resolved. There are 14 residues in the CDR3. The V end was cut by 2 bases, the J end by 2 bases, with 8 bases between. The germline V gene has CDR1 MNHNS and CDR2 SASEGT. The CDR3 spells CASSERPPTDTQYF. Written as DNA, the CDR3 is TGTGCCAGCAGTGAAAGGCCACCCACAGATACGCAGTATTTT.

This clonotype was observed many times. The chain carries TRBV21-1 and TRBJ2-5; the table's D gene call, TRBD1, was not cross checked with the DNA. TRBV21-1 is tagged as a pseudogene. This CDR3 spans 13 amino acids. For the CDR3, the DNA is TGTGCCAGCAGCCGACCAGGGGAAGAGACCCAGTACTTC. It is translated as CASSRPGEETQYF.

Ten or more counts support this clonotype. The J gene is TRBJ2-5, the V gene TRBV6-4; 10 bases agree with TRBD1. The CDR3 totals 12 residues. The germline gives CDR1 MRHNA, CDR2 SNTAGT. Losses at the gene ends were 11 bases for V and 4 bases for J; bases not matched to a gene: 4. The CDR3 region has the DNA TGTGCCCCCTGGACAGGGGGAGAGACCCAGTACTTC. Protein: CAPWTGGETQYF.

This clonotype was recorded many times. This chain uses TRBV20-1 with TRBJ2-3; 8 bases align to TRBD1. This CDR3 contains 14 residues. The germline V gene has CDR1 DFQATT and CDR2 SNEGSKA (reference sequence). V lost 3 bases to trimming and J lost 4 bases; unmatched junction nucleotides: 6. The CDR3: CSARPGQGADTQYF. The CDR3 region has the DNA TGCAGTGCTAGGCCCGGACAGGGCGCAGATACGCAGTATTTT.

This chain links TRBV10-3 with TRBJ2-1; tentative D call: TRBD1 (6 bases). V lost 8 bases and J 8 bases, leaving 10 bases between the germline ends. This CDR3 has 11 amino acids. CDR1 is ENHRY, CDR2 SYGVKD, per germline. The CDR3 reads CAIAGAHEQFF. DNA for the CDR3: TGTGCCATCGCAGGGGCGCATGAGCAGTTCTTC.

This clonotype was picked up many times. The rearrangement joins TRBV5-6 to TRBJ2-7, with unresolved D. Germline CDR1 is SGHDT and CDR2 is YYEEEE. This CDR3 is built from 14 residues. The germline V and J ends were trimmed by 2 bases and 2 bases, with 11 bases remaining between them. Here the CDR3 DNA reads TGTGCCAGCAGCTTCTTCGGCGTAGCCTACGAGCAGTACTTC. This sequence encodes CASSFFGVAYEQYF.

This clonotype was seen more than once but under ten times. The CDR3 is CASIWDSNQPQHF. CDR3 bases: TGTGCCAGCATATGGGATAGCAATCAGCCCCAGCATTTT. The V and J genes are TRBV3-1 and TRBJ1-5; D is unclear. This CDR3 is 13 amino acids long. With 7 bases removed from V and 0 bases from J, the gap between germline ends came to 7 bases. Germline values: CDR1 LGHDT, CDR2 YNNKEL (reference sequence).

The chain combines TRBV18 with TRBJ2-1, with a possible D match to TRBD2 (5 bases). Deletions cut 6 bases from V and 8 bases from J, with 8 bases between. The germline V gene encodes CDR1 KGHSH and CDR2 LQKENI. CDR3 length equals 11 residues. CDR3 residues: CASSPGDEQFF. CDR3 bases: TGTGCCAGCTCCCCCGGGGATGAGCAGTTCTTC.

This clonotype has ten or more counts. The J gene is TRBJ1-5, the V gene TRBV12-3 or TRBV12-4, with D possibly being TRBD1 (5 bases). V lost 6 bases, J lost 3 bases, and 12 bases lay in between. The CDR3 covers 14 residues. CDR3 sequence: CASSYGGINQPQHF. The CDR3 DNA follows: TGTGCCAGCAGCTACGGGGGGATCAATCAGCCCCAGCATTTT.

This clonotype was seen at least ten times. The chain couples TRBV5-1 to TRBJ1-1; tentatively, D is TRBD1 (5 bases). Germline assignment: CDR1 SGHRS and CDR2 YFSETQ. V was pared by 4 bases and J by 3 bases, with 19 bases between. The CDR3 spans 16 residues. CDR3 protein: CASSISLGGLDTEAFF. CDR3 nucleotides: TGCGCCAGCAGCATTTCTCTTGGGGGTTTGGACACTGAAGCTTTCTTT.

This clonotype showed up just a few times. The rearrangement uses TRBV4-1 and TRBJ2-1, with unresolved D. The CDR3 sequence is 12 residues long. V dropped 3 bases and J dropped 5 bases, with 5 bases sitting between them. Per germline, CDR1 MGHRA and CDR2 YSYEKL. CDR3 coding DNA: TGCGCCAGCAGCCAGATAAACAATGAGCAGTTCTTC. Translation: CASSQINNEQFF.